The 9 T cell receptor beta chains in this list originate from one sample, sequenced in a study of blood T cell repertoires in COVID-19. Clones were sequenced by immunoSEQ multiplex PCR, and TCRdb holds only the in-frame ones, with some missing. The profile shows roughly 430,000 clones, over 75% of them singletons. Source material: PBMCs or T cells enriched from blood (not recorded which). Every receptor here comes from a woman in her late teens or twenties who had been exposed to COVID-19.

The rearrangement joins TRBV7-6 to TRBJ1-3, with D tentatively TRBD1 (6 bases). With 5 bases removed from V and 0 bases from J, the gap between germline ends came to 11 bases. The CDR3 spans 15 residues. Per germline, CDR1 SGHVS and CDR2 FNYEAQ. The DNA for the CDR3 is TGTGCCAGCAGCCCCACAGGGAACTCTGGAAACACCATATATTTT. Translation: CASSPTGNSGNTIYF.

The CDR3: CATSRGQGLEEQFF. In DNA, the CDR3 is TGTGCCACCAGCAGAGGACAGGGGCTTGAGGAGCAGTTCTTC. This chain links TRBV15 with TRBJ2-1, with 8 bases matching TRBD1. The CDR3 totals 14 residues. Per the germline V gene, CDR1 is LNHNV and CDR2 is YYDKDF (reference sequence). J was trimmed by 10 bases and V by 1 base; bases with no gene match: 6. The variable domain in full, with the rest retrieved from reference TRBV15 and TRBJ2-1, is DAMVIQNPRYQVTQFGKPVTLSCSQTLNHNVMYWYQQKSSQAPKLLFHYYDKDFNNEADTPDNFQSRRPNTSFCFLDIRSPGLGDTAMYLCATSRGQGLEEQFFGPGTRLTVL.

This chain joins TRBV19 and TRBJ1-4, with 8 nucleotides matching TRBD1. V lost 5 bases, J lost 4 bases, and 15 bases stayed unmatched. The CDR3 has 18 amino acids. Germline CDR1 is LNHDA and CDR2 is SQIVND (reference sequence). The CDR3, as DNA: TGTGCCAGTAGTCGGACCGGGACAGGACTTAACAGTAATGAAAAACTGTTTTTT. Protein sequence: CASSRTGTGLNSNEKLFF. Complete variable domain (other parts from reference TRBV19 and TRBJ1-4): DGGITQSPKYLFRKEGQNVTLSCEQNLNHDAMYWYRQDPGQGLRLIYYSQIVNDFQKGDIAEGYSVSREKKESFPLTVTSAQKNPTAFYLCASSRTGTGLNSNEKLFFGSGTQLSVL.

As to this clone: One end of the junction is discordant with germline, which a read error may explain. The gene calls are TRBV7-7 and TRBJ1-2; 10 positions agree with TRBD1. Germline assignment: CDR1 SSHAT and CDR2 FNYEAQ (reference sequence). The CDR3 covers 13 residues. CDR3 nucleotide sequence: TGTGCTAGCAGCTTAGGACAGGGGGAGCCGGTCACCTTC. It is translated as CASSLGQGEPVTF.

Remarks on this clone: This sequence may be a read error, since a much larger clone differs from it by one base. This sample includes further DNA sequences coding for the same CDR3. J is TRBJ2-7 and V is TRBV19, with 8 bases matching TRBD1. The CDR3 contains 13 residues. Unmatched junction bases numbered 1, after V lost 3 bases and J lost 3 bases. From germline, CDR1 is LNHDA and CDR2 SQIVND (reference sequence). Here the CDR3 DNA reads TGTGCCAGTAGTATTGGACAGGGCTACGAGCAGTACTTC. It encodes CASSIGQGYEQYF.

The chain combines TRBV6-1 with TRBJ1-2, with 9 bases that match TRBD1. The CDR3 covers 14 residues. CDR1 is MNHNS, CDR2 SASEGT, per germline. Trimming took 3 bases from V and 5 from J; bases not matched to a gene: 4. CDR3 region: CASSDRDRAYGYTF. Written as DNA, the CDR3 is TGTGCCAGCAGTGATCGGGACAGGGCGTATGGCTACACCTTC.

V usage is TRBV7-9 and J usage is TRBJ1-1, with TRBD1 as a possible D gene (5 bases). CDR3 length: 14 amino acids. In germline, CDR1 is SEHNR, CDR2 FQNEAQ (reference sequence). Deletions cut 4 bases from V and 0 bases from J, with 9 bases between. DNA of the CDR3: TGTGCCAGCAGCTCGCGACAGATGAACACTGAAGCTTTCTTT. This codes for CASSSRQMNTEAFF.

The chain combines TRBV15 with TRBJ1-4; D remains unclear. The CDR3 has 15 residues. Germline CDR1 reads LNHNV; CDR2 reads YYDKDF (reference sequence). Trimming shortened V by 0 bases and J by 7 bases, and 12 bases separated the two germline ends. CDR3 nucleotides: TGTGCCACCAGCAGAGATCGGTCGGGGAGTGAAAAACTGTTTTTT. Its protein product is CATSRDRSGSEKLFF.

The rearrangement uses TRBV18 and TRBJ1-1; tentatively, D is TRBD1 (6 bases). V was shortened by 6 bases and J by 1 base, with 12 bases between the two germline ends. This CDR3 has 14 residues. CDR1 and CDR2 from the germline V gene are KGHSH and LQKENI. The CDR3 nucleotides read TGTGCCAGCTCGGTTACAGGGAAGAACACTGAAGCTTTCTTT. Encoded protein: CASSVTGKNTEAFF.